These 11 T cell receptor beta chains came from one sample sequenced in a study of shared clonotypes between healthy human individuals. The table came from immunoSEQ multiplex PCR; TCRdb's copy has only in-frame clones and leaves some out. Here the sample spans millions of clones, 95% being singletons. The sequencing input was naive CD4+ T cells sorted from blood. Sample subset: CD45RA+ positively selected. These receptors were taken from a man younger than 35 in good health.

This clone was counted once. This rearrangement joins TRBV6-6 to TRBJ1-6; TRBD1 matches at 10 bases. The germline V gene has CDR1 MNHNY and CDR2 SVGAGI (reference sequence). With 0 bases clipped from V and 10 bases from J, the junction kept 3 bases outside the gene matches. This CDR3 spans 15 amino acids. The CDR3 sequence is CASSYSGTGESPLHF. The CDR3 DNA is TGTGCCAGCAGTTACTCCGGGACAGGGGAATCACCCCTCCACTTT.

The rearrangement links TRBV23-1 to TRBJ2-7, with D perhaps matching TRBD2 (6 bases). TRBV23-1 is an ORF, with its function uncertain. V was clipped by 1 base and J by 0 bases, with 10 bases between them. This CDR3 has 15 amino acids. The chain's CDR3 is CASSQWEVSSYEQYF. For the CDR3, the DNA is TGCGCCAGCAGTCAATGGGAGGTGAGCTCCTACGAGCAGTACTTC.

CDR3 amino acids: CAIRETVQGRSGYTF. The DNA for the CDR3 is TGTGCCATCAGGGAGACCGTCCAGGGGAGAAGTGGCTACACCTTC. The chain links TRBV10-3 to TRBJ1-2, with a weak D call TRBD1 (6 bases). CDR1 is ENHRY, CDR2 SYGVKD, per germline. V lost 6 bases, J lost 7 bases, and 21 bases lay in between. This CDR3 comprises 15 residues.

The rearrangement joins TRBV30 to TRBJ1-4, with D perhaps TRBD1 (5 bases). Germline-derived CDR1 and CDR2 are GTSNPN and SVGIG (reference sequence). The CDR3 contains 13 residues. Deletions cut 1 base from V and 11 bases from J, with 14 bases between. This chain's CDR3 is CAWSGGQGSKLFF. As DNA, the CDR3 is TGTGCCTGGAGTGGCGGGCAGGGCAGTAAACTGTTTTTT.

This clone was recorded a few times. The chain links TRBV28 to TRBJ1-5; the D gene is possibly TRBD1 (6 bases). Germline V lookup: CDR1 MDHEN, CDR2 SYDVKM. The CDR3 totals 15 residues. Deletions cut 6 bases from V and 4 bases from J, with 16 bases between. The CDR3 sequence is CASSPSDSSNQPQHF. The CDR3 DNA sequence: TGTGCCAGCAGCCCCTCGGACAGCTCGAATCAGCCCCAGCATTTT. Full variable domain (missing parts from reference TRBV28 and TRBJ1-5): DVKVTQSSRYLVKRTGEKVFLECVQDMDHENMFWYRQDPGLGLRLIYFSYDVKMKEKGDIPEGYSVSREKKERFSLILESASTNQTSMYLCASSPSDSSNQPQHFGDGTRLSIL.

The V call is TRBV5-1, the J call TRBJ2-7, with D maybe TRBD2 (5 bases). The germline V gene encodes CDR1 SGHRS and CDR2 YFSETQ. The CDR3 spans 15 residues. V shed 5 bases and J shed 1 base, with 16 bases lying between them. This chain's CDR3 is CASRMGSAESYEQYF. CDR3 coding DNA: TGCGCCAGCAGGATGGGTAGCGCCGAGTCCTACGAGCAGTACTTC. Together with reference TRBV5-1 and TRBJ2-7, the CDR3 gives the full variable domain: KAGVTQTPRYLIKTRGQQVTLSCSPISGHRSVSWYQQTPGQGLQFLFEYFSETQRNKGNFPGRFSGRQFSNSRSEMNVSTLELGDSALYLCASRMGSAESYEQYFGPGTRLTVT.

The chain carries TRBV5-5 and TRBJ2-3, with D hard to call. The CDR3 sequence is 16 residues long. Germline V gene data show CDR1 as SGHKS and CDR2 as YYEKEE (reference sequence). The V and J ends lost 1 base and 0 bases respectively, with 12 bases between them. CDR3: CASSLTVKASTDTQYF. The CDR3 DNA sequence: TGTGCCAGCAGCTTGACGGTAAAAGCTAGCACAGATACGCAGTATTTT.

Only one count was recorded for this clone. In nucleotides, the CDR3 is TGTGCCAGCAGCGTCACAGGGCACGGAAACACCATATATTTT. Encoded protein: CASSVTGHGNTIYF. This chain links TRBV11-2 with TRBJ1-3, with D perhaps matching TRBD1 (6 bases). Germline CDR1 SGHAT, CDR2 FQNNGV. This CDR3 is 14 amino acids long. Between the trimmed V and J ends, which lost 5 bases and 4 bases, there was a span of 12 bases.

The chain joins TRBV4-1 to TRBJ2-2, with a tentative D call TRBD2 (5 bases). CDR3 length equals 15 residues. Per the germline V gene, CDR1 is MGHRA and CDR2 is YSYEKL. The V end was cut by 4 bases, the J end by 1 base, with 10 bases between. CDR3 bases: TGCGCCAGCAGCCCCAGCCGGGGGAACACCGGGGAGCTGTTTTTT. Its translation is CASSPSRGNTGELFF.

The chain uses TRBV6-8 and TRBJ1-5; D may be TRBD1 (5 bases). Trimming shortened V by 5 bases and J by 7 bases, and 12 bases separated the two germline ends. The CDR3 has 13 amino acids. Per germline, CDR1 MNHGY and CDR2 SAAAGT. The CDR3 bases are TGTGCCAGCAGTCCGCCCGGGGGACAGCCCCAGCATTTT. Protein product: CASSPPGGQPQHF.

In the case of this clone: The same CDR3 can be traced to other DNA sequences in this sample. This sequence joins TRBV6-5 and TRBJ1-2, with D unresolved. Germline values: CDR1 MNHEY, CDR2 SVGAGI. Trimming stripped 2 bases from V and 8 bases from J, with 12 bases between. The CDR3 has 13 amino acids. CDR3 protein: CASSYVDSAGYTF. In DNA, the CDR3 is TGTGCCAGCAGTTACGTCGATAGCGCCGGCTACACCTTC.